A selection of T cell receptor beta chains follows, all from one sample in a study of PD-1 blockade in classical Hodgkin lymphoma. Data came from immunoSEQ multiplex PCR; TCRdb stores just in-frame clones and leaves some out. The sample lists 20,000 to 25,000 clones, about three quarters occurring once. Sample: peripheral blood mononuclear cells (PBMCs), taken before the fourth cycle of nivolumab. These TCRs come from a human donor with classical Hodgkin lymphoma. Both conserved end residues are part of each CDR3. D genes are given only for firm matches. The size field is filled for only some rows; it gives once, few, many or a size class.

CDR3 protein	CDR3 DNA	J gene	D gene	V gene	clone size
CASSQGSTKSWEETQYF	TGCGCCAGCAGCCAAGGTAGCACTAAAAGCTGGGAAGAGACCCAGTACTTC	TRBJ2-5	.	TRBV4-1	.
CATSRGTSTDTQYF	TGTGCCACCAGCAGAGGAACTAGCACAGATACGCAGTATTTT	TRBJ2-3	.	TRBV15	.
CASSLSGGGRGTEAFF	TGCGCCAGCAGCTTGAGCGGTGGAGGGAGAGGGACTGAAGCTTTCTTT	TRBJ1-1	.	TRBV5-1	.
CASSFRAPNEKLFF	TGTGCCAGCAGTTTCCGGGCCCCAAATGAAAAACTGTTTTTT	TRBJ1-4	.	TRBV27	.
CASSQDRVASWETQYF	TGTGCCAGCAGCCAAGATCGGGTAGCTTCTTGGGAGACCCAGTACTTC	TRBJ2-5	.	TRBV14	.
CATSRGGGTKQETQYF	TGTGCCACCAGCAGGGGCGGAGGGACAAAGCAAGAGACCCAGTACTTC	TRBJ2-5	.	TRBV15	once
CASTSGRSGDTQYF	TGTGCCAGCACTAGCGGGAGGTCTGGGGATACGCAGTATTTT	TRBJ2-3	TRBD2	TRBV6-6	.
CASSLDRERNYEQYF	TGTGCCAGCAGCCTAGACAGGGAGAGAAACTACGAGCAGTACTTC	TRBJ2-7	TRBD1	TRBV7-8	.
CAWSVRAQGQLAKNIQYF	TGTGCCTGGAGTGTAAGGGCCCAGGGACAATTAGCCAAAAACATTCAGTACTTC	TRBJ2-4	.	TRBV30	.
CASSLAHGEKLFF	TGTGCCAGCAGCTTAGCTCACGGTGAAAAACTGTTTTTT	TRBJ1-4	.	TRBV11-3	few
CASEYSSGVTEAFF	TGTGCCAGCGAGTATTCATCAGGGGTGACTGAAGCTTTCTTT	TRBJ1-1	.	TRBV6-1	.
CASSQEGQGAGNTIYF	TGTGCCAGCAGCCAAGAGGGGCAGGGGGCTGGAAACACCATATATTTT	TRBJ1-3	TRBD1	TRBV4-2	few
CASSLSAGGGANVLTF	TGTGCCAGCAGTTTGAGTGCTGGGGGTGGGGCCAACGTCCTGACTTTC	TRBJ2-6	.	TRBV28	few
CASSATLAGTTDTQYF	TGTGCCAGCAGTGCCACGCTAGCGGGAACGACAGATACGCAGTATTTT	TRBJ2-3	TRBD2	TRBV28	.
CASSDGGADTQYF	TGTGCCAGCAGCGACGGGGGGGCAGATACGCAGTATTTT	TRBJ2-3	TRBD2	TRBV7-8	.
CASSVAGVSHEQYF	TGTGCCAGTAGTGTGGCGGGAGTCTCCCACGAGCAGTACTTC	TRBJ2-7	TRBD2	TRBV19	.
CASSNTGGFAGYTF	TGTGCCAGCAGCAATACAGGGGGTTTTGCTGGCTACACCTTC	TRBJ1-2	TRBD1	TRBV2	once
CASRRQGARAQPQHF	TGTGCCAGCAGACGTCAAGGGGCGCGGGCACAGCCCCAGCATTTT	TRBJ1-5	.	TRBV28	few
CASSGGGTFWDTQYF	TGCGCCAGCAGCGGGGGTGGGACCTTTTGGGATACGCAGTATTTT	TRBJ2-3	.	TRBV5-1	.
CASRPQGGGVGGYTF	TGTGCCAGCAGACCCCAGGGGGGTGGGGTGGGCGGCTACACCTTC	TRBJ1-2	TRBD1	TRBV6-5	few
CASRVGQPNEKLFF	TGTGCCAGCAGGGTCGGACAGCCTAATGAAAAACTGTTTTTT	TRBJ1-4	.	TRBV2	.
CASSRRLAGNEQFF	TGTGCCAGCAGCCGCCGACTAGCGGGGAATGAGCAGTTCTTC	TRBJ2-1	TRBD2	TRBV28	once
CASSLGQGRSSGANVLTF	TGTGCCAGCAGCCTCGGACAGGGAAGGAGCTCTGGGGCCAACGTCCTGACTTTC	TRBJ2-6	TRBD1	TRBV5-8	.
CASSYFLAGSYEQYF	TGTGCCAGCAGTTACTTCCTAGCGGGATCCTACGAGCAGTACTTC	TRBJ2-7	TRBD2	TRBV6-5	once
CASQKGSTQYF	TGTGCCAGCCAAAAGGGGTCTACGCAGTATTTT	TRBJ2-3	.	TRBV2	.
CASSYSTVGYTF	TGTGCCAGCAGTTACTCTACAGTTGGCTACACCTTC	TRBJ1-2	.	TRBV6-6	few
CASRKQGAGYNEQFF	TGTGCCAGCAGGAAACAGGGGGCTGGCTACAATGAGCAGTTCTTC	TRBJ2-1	TRBD1	TRBV2	.
CAISEKISYEQYF	TGTGCCATCAGTGAGAAGATCTCCTACGAGCAGTACTTC	TRBJ2-7	.	TRBV10-3	.
CASSPRQGGYEQYF	TGTGCCAGCAGTCCCAGACAGGGAGGCTACGAGCAGTACTTC	TRBJ2-7	.	TRBV6-1	.
CASSLDDRASHEQYF	TGTGCCAGCAGCTTAGATGACAGGGCATCCCACGAGCAGTACTTC	TRBJ2-7	TRBD1	TRBV7-6	once
CASSLQGRGLRGTGELFF	TGTGCCAGCAGCCTCCAGGGCAGGGGGCTGAGAGGAACCGGGGAGCTGTTTTTT	TRBJ2-2	TRBD1	TRBV7-8	few
CASSLRGNTEAFF	TGCGCCAGCAGCTTAAGGGGGAACACTGAAGCTTTCTTT	TRBJ1-1	.	TRBV5-1	.
CSARAYGYTF	TGCAGTGCTAGGGCCTATGGCTACACCTTC	TRBJ1-2	.	TRBV20-1	.
CATSRDGTASSYEQYF	TGTGCCACCAGCAGAGATGGAACGGCAAGCTCCTACGAGCAGTACTTC	TRBJ2-7	.	TRBV15	.
CASSQVTGEYYEQYF	TGCGCCAGCAGCCAAGTGACCGGGGAGTACTACGAGCAGTACTTC	TRBJ2-7	.	TRBV4-1	.
CAISERLGTDTQYF	TGTGCCATCAGTGAGAGGCTGGGCACAGATACGCAGTATTTT	TRBJ2-3	.	TRBV10-3	few
CASTGGTEAFF	TGTGCCAGCACCGGAGGGACTGAAGCTTTCTTT	TRBJ1-1	.	TRBV28	.
CASSLGLAGYLGTGNEQFF	.	TRBJ2-1	.	TRBV28	.
CASSQLRGNTEAFF	TGTGCCAGCAGCCAATTAAGGGGGAACACTGAAGCTTTCTTT	TRBJ1-1	.	TRBV16	.
CASSALLAGNTDTQYF	TGTGCCAGCTCAGCCCTTTTAGCGGGGAACACAGATACGCAGTATTTT	TRBJ2-3	TRBD2	TRBV18	.
CASSQTYEQYF	TGTGCCAGCAGCCAGACTTACGAGCAGTACTTC	TRBJ2-7	.	TRBV28	few
CASRRDDEQYF	TGTGCCAGCAGACGTGACGACGAGCAGTACTTC	TRBJ2-7	.	TRBV7-9	.
CSASSVSEQFF	TGCAGTGCTAGCTCGGTGAGTGAGCAGTTCTTC	TRBJ2-1	.	TRBV20-1	.
CASRNRDSRGELFF	TGTGCCAGCAGGAACCGGGACTCACGAGGGGAGCTGTTTTTT	TRBJ2-2	.	TRBV27	.
CASSSTYEQYF	TGTGCCAGCAGCTCTACCTACGAGCAGTACTTC	TRBJ2-7	.	TRBV7-9	.
CASSTGQLYGYTF	TGCGCCAGCAGCACGGGACAGCTCTATGGCTACACCTTC	TRBJ1-2	TRBD1	TRBV5-1	.
CSGGAASEQFF	TGCAGCGGAGGGGCCGCAAGTGAGCAGTTCTTC	TRBJ2-1	.	TRBV29-1	.
CASSLFAGTSGSWGEQFF	TGTGCCAGCAGCTTATTCGCGGGGACTAGCGGGAGTTGGGGTGAGCAGTTCTTC	TRBJ2-1	TRBD2	TRBV7-2	.
CASSGPRQETQYF	TGCGCCAGCAGTGGACCGCGCCAAGAGACCCAGTACTTC	TRBJ2-5	.	TRBV10-1	.
CASSPRSDPNTEAFF	TGTGCCAGCTCACCTCGGAGCGACCCGAACACTGAAGCTTTCTTT	TRBJ1-1	.	TRBV18	few
CASSLEGTLGGYTF	TGCGCCAGCAGCCTCGAGGGTACCCTTGGCGGCTACACCTTC	TRBJ1-2	.	TRBV4-1	.
CASRWGPTAYGYTF	TGTGCCAGTAGATGGGGCCCGACGGCGTATGGCTACACCTTC	TRBJ1-2	.	TRBV19	.
CASSPQGAGGNTEAFF	TGCGCCAGCAGCCCCCAGGGGGCAGGGGGGAACACTGAAGCTTTCTTT	TRBJ1-1	TRBD1	TRBV5-1	.
CSVLHDSPDNEQFF	TGCAGCGTGTTACATGACTCCCCGGACAATGAGCAGTTCTTC	TRBJ2-1	.	TRBV29-1	.
CASSLAGANTEAFF	TGTGCCAGCAGTTTGGCAGGGGCTAACACTGAAGCTTTCTTT	TRBJ1-1	.	TRBV28	.